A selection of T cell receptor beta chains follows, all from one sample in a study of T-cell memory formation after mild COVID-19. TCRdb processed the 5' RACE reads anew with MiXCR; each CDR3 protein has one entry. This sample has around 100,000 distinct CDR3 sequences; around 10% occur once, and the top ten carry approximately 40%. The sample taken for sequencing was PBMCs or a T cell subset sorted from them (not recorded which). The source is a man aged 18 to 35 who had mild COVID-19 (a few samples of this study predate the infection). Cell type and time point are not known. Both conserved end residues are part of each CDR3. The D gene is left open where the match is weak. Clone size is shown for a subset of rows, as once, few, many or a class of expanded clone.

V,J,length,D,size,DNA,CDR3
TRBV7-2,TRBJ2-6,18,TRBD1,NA,TGTGCCAGCAGCCTTTCGACAGGGCCATCCGCTGGGGCCAACGTCCTGACTTTC,CASSLSTGPSAGANVLTF
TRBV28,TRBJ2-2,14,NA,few,TGTGCCAGCAGTTTCTCGACAGAATCCGGGGAGCTGTTTTTT,CASSFSTESGELFF
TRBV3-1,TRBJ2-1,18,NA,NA,TGTGCCAGCAGCCAAGGATCCGGTGGGGCTGGAGGCTACAATGAGCAGTTCTTC,CASSQGSGGAGGYNEQFF
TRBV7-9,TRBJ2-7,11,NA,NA,TGTGCCAGCAGCTCCGGGAAAGGGCAGTACTTC,CASSSGKGQYF
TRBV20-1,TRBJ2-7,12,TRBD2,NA,TGCAGTGCCCCGGGAGCGGGGGTGGGGCAGTACTTC,CSAPGAGVGQYF
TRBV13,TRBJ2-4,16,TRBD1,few,TGTGCCAGCAGCCCCAGCCCCGGGACAGGGCGGGACATTCAGTACTTC,CASSPSPGTGRDIQYF
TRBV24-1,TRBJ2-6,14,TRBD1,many,TGTGCCACCCAGGGGGCTGCTGGGGCCAACGTCCTGACTTTC,CATQGAAGANVLTF
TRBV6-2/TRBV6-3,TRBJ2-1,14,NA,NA,TGTGCCAGCAGTCCTCAGGGAGTGGGCAATGAGCAGTTCTTC,CASSPQGVGNEQFF
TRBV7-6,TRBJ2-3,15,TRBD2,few,TGTGCCAGCAGCTTAGCTAGCGGGGGCGCAGATACGCAGTATTTT,CASSLASGGADTQYF
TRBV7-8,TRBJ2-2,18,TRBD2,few,TGTGCCAGCAGCTTAGGACTAGCGGGGGGGCCCTTCACCGTGGAGCTGTTTTTT,CASSLGLAGGPFTVELFF
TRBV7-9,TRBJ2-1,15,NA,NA,TGTGCCAGCAGCTTTTCGGGGTTCAATTACAATGAGCAGTTCTTC,CASSFSGFNYNEQFF
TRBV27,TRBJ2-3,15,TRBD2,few,TGTGCCAGCACCCGAAACGGCCTAGCGGCAGATACGCAGTATTTT,CASTRNGLAADTQYF
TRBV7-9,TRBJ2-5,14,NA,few,TGTGCCAGCAGCGGACCGGAGGCACAAGAGACCCAGTACTTC,CASSGPEAQETQYF
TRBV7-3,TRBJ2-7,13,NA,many,TGTGCCAGCAGCTTAGGGGTTTCCTACGAGCAGTACTTC,CASSLGVSYEQYF
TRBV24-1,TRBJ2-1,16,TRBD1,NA,TGTGCCACCAGTACTCTCTCAGGGGGCGCCTACAATGAGCAGTTCTTC,CATSTLSGGAYNEQFF
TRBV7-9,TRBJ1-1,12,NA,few,TGTGCCAGCAGCACCAGAGGGACTGAAGCTTTCTTT,CASSTRGTEAFF
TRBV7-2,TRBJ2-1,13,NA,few,TGTGCCAGCAGCCCGACGGATTACAATGAGCAGTTCTTC,CASSPTDYNEQFF
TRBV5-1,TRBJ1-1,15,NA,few,TGCGCCAGCAGCTTGGTGGCAGGGATGAACACTGAAGCTTTCTTT,CASSLVAGMNTEAFF
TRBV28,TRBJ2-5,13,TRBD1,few,TGTGCCAGCAGTAGGACAGGAAAAGAGACCCAGTACTTC,CASSRTGKETQYF
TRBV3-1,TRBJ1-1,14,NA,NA,TGTGCCAGCAGCCAAGTAGCGACGAACACTGAAGCTTTCTTT,CASSQVATNTEAFF
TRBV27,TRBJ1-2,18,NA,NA,TGTGCCAGCAGTGGATCGAGTGTAGGGAAGGGGATTTCCTATGGCTACACCTTC,CASSGSSVGKGISYGYTF
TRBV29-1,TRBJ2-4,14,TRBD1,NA,TGCAGCGTTGTTGCCCGGGACAGCAAAAACATTCAGTACTTC,CSVVARDSKNIQYF
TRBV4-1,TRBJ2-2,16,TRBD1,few,TGCGCCAGCAGCCAAGAGGGCAGGGGGCTTGACGGGGAGCTGTTTTTT,CASSQEGRGLDGELFF
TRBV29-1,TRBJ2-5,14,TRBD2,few,TGCAGCGTTGAACTAGCGGGGAGATTAGAGACCCAGTACTTC,CSVELAGRLETQYF
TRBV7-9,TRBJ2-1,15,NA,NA,TGTGCCAGCAGCTTAGTAGGTGACCCTTACAATGAGCAGTTCTTC,CASSLVGDPYNEQFF
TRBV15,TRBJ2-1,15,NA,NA,TGTGCCACCAGCCCTAGTGTCGGGGAACCCAATGAGCAGTTCTTC,CATSPSVGEPNEQFF
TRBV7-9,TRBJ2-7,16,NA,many,TGTGCCAGCAGCTTAGCGCGAGGTAAAGTAGCCTACGAGCAGTACTTC,CASSLARGKVAYEQYF
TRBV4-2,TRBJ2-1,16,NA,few,TGTGCCAGCAGCCAAGATTGGGGGGGGCCGGGTAATGAGCAGTTCTTC,CASSQDWGGPGNEQFF
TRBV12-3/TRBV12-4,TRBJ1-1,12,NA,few,TGTGCCAGCAGTTTTGGAGACGCTGAAGCTTTCTTT,CASSFGDAEAFF
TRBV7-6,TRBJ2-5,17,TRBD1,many,TGTGCCAGCAGCTCACAGACAGGGGGCTCCCTACAAGAGACCCAGTACTTC,CASSSQTGGSLQETQYF
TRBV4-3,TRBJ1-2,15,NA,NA,TGCGCCAGCAGCCAAGGACCTGCCCCTATCGATGGCTACACCTTC,CASSQGPAPIDGYTF
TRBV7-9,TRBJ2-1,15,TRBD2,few,TGTGCCAGCAGCTTATCGGCTAGCGGGGGTCCTGAGCAGTTCTTC,CASSLSASGGPEQFF
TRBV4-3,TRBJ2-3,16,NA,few,TGCGCCAGCAGCCAAGCGGGCGGGGGCTCCACAGATACGCAGTATTTT,CASSQAGGGSTDTQYF
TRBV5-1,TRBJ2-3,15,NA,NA,TGCGCCAGCAGCGTTCTCAGGGATTCTTCGGATACGCAGTATTTT,CASSVLRDSSDTQYF
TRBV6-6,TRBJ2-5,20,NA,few,TGTGCCAGCAGTTATGGTACGGGATCCACAACCGGGACACCGGCAGAGACCCAGTACTTC,CASSYGTGSTTGTPAETQYF
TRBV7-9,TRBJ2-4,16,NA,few,TGTGCCAGCAGCGAGGGGACACCCGTGGGCAAAAACATTCAGTACTTC,CASSEGTPVGKNIQYF
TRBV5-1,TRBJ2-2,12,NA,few,TGCGCCAGCGGCCAGGGTGGCGGGGAGCTGTTTTTT,CASGQGGGELFF
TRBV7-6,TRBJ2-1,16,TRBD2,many,TGTGCCAGCAGCTTACTACTAGCGGGGGGTCGCAATGAGCAGTTCTTC,CASSLLLAGGRNEQFF
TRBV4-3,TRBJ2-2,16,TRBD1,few,TGCGCCAGCAGCCAAGATCGACAGGGGTACACCGGGGAGCTGTTTTTT,CASSQDRQGYTGELFF
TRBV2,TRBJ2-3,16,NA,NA,TGTGCCAGCAGTGAAGCGACAGCAAGGAGCACAGATACGCAGTATTTT,CASSEATARSTDTQYF
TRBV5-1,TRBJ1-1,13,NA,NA,TGCGCCAGCGGCCCATGGGGGAACACTGAAGCTTTCTTT,CASGPWGNTEAFF
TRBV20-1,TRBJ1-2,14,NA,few,TGCAGTGCTAGGGGGACACCAGTTAACTATGGCTACACCTTC,CSARGTPVNYGYTF
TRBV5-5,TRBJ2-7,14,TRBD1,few,TGTGCCAGCAGCAAGGACAGGCCACCTGGAGAGCAGTACTTC,CASSKDRPPGEQYF
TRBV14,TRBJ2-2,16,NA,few,TGTGCCAGCAGCCAAGTTGGAGGAGCGAACACCGGGGAGCTGTTTTTT,CASSQVGGANTGELFF
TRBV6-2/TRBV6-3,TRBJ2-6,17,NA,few,TGTGCCAGCAGTTACGACCGTCAGGGGACTGGGGCCAACGTCCTGACTTTC,CASSYDRQGTGANVLTF
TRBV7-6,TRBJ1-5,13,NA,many,TGTGCCAGCAGCGCAGGGCAGGGCCAGCCCCAGCATTTT,CASSAGQGQPQHF
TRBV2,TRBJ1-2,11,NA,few,TGTGCCAGCAAAGAGCCCTATGGCTACACCTTC,CASKEPYGYTF
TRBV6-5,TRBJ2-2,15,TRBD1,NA,TGTGCCAGCAGTCCGGGACAGGGGTTTACCGGGGAGCTGTTTTTT,CASSPGQGFTGELFF
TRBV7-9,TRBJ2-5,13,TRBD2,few,TGTGCCAGCAGCACTAGCGCGTTAGAGACCCAGTACTTC,CASSTSALETQYF
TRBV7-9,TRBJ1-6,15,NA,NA,TGTGCCAGCAGCTTACGCGGGGGCCAGGTGTCACCCCTCCACTTT,CASSLRGGQVSPLHF
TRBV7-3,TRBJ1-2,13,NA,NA,TGTGCCAGCAGCTGGACTAATGGAGGTGGCTACACCTTC,CASSWTNGGGYTF
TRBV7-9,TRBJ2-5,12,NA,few,TGTGCCAGCAGCTTAGGACGCCATCACCGGTACTTC,CASSLGRHHRYF
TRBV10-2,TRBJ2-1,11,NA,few,TGCGCCAGCAGTGATTTATATGAGCAGTTCTTC,CASSDLYEQFF